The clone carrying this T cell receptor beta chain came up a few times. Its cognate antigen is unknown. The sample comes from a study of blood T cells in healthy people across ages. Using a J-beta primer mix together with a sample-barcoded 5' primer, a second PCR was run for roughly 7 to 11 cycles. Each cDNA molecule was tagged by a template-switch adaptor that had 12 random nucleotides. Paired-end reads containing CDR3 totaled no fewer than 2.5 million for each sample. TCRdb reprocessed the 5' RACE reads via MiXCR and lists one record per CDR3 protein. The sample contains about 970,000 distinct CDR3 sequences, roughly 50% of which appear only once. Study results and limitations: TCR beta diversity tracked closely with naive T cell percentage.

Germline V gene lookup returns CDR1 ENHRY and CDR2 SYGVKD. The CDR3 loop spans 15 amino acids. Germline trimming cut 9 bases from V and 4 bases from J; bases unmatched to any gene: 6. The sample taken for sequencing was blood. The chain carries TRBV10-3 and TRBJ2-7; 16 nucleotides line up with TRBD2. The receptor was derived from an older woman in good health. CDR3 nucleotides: TGTGCCATGGGGAGGGGACTAGCGGGAGGGTACGAGCAGTACTTC. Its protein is CAMGRGLAGGYEQYF.